This TCR beta chain originates from a study of CD8+ T cells in alopecia areata. Study conclusions and caveats: Between patients, shared TCR sequences were less clear than in mice. This was possibly due in part to HLA diversity in the patient population. Clonality in lesional scalp, especially alopecia totalis/universalis, exceeded that of normal scalp.

Reverse transcription of extracted RNA yielded cDNA, which provided the sequencing template. The protocol was immunoSEQ multiplex PCR, while the TCRdb copy is restricted to in-frame clones and leaves out a portion. The sample has some 99,000 clones, about 45% seen once. Trimming at V came to 5 bases and at J to 5 bases, leaving 3 bases not matched to a gene. The CDR3 spans 11 residues. Germline V gives CDR1 GTSNPN, CDR2 SVGIG (reference sequence). This clone was seen a few times. Its antigen remains unidentified. The clonotype comes from a human donor with alopecia areata. The chain links TRBV30 to TRBJ2-7; TRBD1 matches 7 bases. The sequencing sample was made of CD4+ T cells sorted from blood. CDR3 loop: CAWRQGHEQYF. The CDR3 DNA reads TGTGCCTGGCGACAGGGTCACGAGCAGTACTTC.